The 15 T cell receptor beta chains reported below all come from one sample, sequenced in a study of vaccination and CD4 T cells after COVID-19. TCRdb re-derived calls from the PCR reads in MiXCR, one entry per CDR3 protein. The sample lists 20,000 to 25,000 distinct CDR3 sequences, more than 45% occurring once. Sequences were derived from CD4+ T cells from blood, sampled before SARS-CoV-2 vaccination. The receptors originated from a human donor who had recovered from COVID-19.

This chain connects TRBV27 to TRBJ2-5; possibly TRBD2 for D (6 bases). V gave up 2 bases and J gave up 5 bases, with 9 bases separating them. Germline V CDR1 and CDR2: MNHEY, SMNVEV (reference sequence). This CDR3 region has 13 residues. CDR3 region: CASSLGRRETQYF. The CDR3 coding sequence is TGTGCCAGCAGTTTAGGGAGGAGGGAGACCCAGTACTTC.

J is TRBJ1-1 and V is TRBV2, with 7 positions matching TRBD1. V shed 7 bases, J shed 2 bases, and the junction held 7 bases outside the gene matches. This CDR3 is 14 amino acids long. The germline gives CDR1 SNHLY, CDR2 FYNNEI. The CDR3 loop reads CASTSGGRNTEAFF. In DNA form, the CDR3 reads TGTGCCAGCACGTCAGGGGGTCGAAACACTGAAGCTTTCTTT.

The rearrangement uses TRBV6-1 and TRBJ2-5; 11 bases align to TRBD2. CDR3 length: 16 residues. Germline V lookup: CDR1 MNHNS, CDR2 SASEGT. V gave up 5 bases and J gave up 4 bases; unmatched junction bases: 9. The CDR3 nucleotides are TGTGCCAGCAGTCGACATAGCGGGAGGGCCGGAGAGACCCAGTACTTC. Protein: CASSRHSGRAGETQYF.

This clonotype turned up a few times. This rearrangement joins TRBV20-1 to TRBJ2-3; TRBD2 aligns across 10 bases. The germline CDR1 and CDR2 sequences are DFQATT and SNEGSKA (reference sequence). The CDR3 spans 15 residues. Trimming cost V 0 bases and J 6 bases; bases outside gene matches: 6. The CDR3 sequence: CSARDPLAGVDTQYF. For the CDR3, the DNA is TGCAGTGCTAGAGATCCCCTAGCGGGAGTTGATACGCAGTATTTT.

This clonotype has only a few counts. The J gene is TRBJ2-2, the V gene TRBV6-4; D gene ambiguous. Germline V gene lookup returns CDR1 MRHNA and CDR2 SNTAGT. This CDR3 has 13 residues. V was cut by 4 bases and J by 0 bases, with 3 bases left in between. CDR3 DNA sequence: TGTGCCAGCAGTGCCGCGAACACCGGGGAGCTGTTTTTT. Its protein product is CASSAANTGELFF.

This sequence joins TRBV6-1 and TRBJ1-2; D gene unclear. Germline-derived CDR1 and CDR2 are MNHNS and SASEGT. V dropped 5 bases and J dropped 8 bases, with 12 bases sitting between them. The CDR3 spans 12 residues. CDR3 amino acids: CASSTSEFGYTF. Here the CDR3 DNA reads TGTGCCAGCAGTACCTCAGAGTTCGGCTACACCTTC.

The rearrangement joins TRBV4-1 to TRBJ2-6; weak D call: TRBD1 (6 bases). V was trimmed by 0 bases and J by 2 bases, leaving 8 bases between them. This CDR3 is 16 amino acids long. CDR1 and CDR2 (germline): MGHRA, YSYEKL. The CDR3: CASSQDWGPGANVLTF. The CDR3 DNA sequence: TGCGCCAGCAGCCAAGATTGGGGGCCTGGGGCCAACGTCCTGACTTTC.

The J gene is TRBJ2-5, the V gene TRBV7-9; a weak D match, TRBD1 (5 bases). The CDR3 extends over 15 amino acids. CDR1 SEHNR and CDR2 FQNEAQ come from the germline V gene (reference sequence). Trimming took 1 base from V and 3 from J, leaving 12 bases between them. The CDR3 DNA reads TGTGCCAGCAGCTTAGATGTGGGGCGCGAAGAGACCCAGTACTTC. Its protein is CASSLDVGREETQYF.

This clonotype was found a few times. This chain uses TRBV7-6 with TRBJ2-3, with a weak D call TRBD2 (7 bases). Germline lookup yields CDR1 SGHVS and CDR2 FNYEAQ. The V and J ends lost 5 bases and 0 bases respectively, with 15 bases between them. CDR3 length: 16 amino acids. CDR3 sequence reads: CASSPEGGLSTDTQYF. In DNA, the CDR3 is TGTGCCAGCAGCCCTGAGGGGGGGCTTAGCACAGATACGCAGTATTTT.

The rearrangement joins TRBV19 to TRBJ1-1; D is undetermined. With 3 bases removed from V and 1 base from J, the gap between germline ends came to 6 bases. The CDR3 has 13 residues. Looked up from germline, CDR1 is LNHDA and CDR2 is SQIVND (reference sequence). Written as DNA, the CDR3 is TGTGCCAGTAGTATGTCCAGGAACACTGAAGCTTTCTTT. The encoded protein is CASSMSRNTEAFF.

The V call is TRBV6-2 or TRBV6-3, the J call TRBJ2-2, with D unclear. The CDR3 contains 15 residues. Germline loops: CDR1 MNHEY, CDR2 SVGEGT. The V gene lost 8 bases and the J gene lost 0 bases, with 13 bases spanning the gap. Written as DNA, the CDR3 is TGTGCCAGCCGCCCAATGTTTGCGAACACCGGGGAGCTGTTTTTT. Protein: CASRPMFANTGELFF.

The chain joins TRBV2 to TRBJ2-5; D not certain. V was shortened by 7 bases and J by 2 bases, with 2 bases between the two germline ends. The germline V gene encodes CDR1 SNHLY and CDR2 FYNNEI. This CDR3 comprises 10 residues. The chain's CDR3 is CASNQETQYF. As DNA, the CDR3 is TGTGCCAGCAATCAAGAGACCCAGTACTTC.

This clonotype was recorded a few times. The chain joins TRBV20-1 to TRBJ2-5; 9 bases are a match to TRBD2. The CDR3 has 16 amino acids. Losses at the gene ends were 0 bases for V and 1 base for J; bases not matched to a gene: 6. Germline V gene lookup returns CDR1 DFQATT and CDR2 SNEGSKA (reference sequence). This chain's CDR3 is CSARDRREGIQETQYF. For the CDR3, the DNA is TGCAGTGCTAGAGATAGGCGGGAGGGGATCCAAGAGACCCAGTACTTC.

V usage is TRBV4-1 and J usage is TRBJ1-5; D possibly corresponds to TRBD1 (5 bases). This CDR3 has 16 residues. Between the trimmed V and J ends, which lost 4 bases and 1 base, there was a span of 14 bases. CDR1 and CDR2 (germline): MGHRA, YSYEKL. The CDR3 nucleotides are TGCGCCAGCAGCCCAAGGGGCGGATTAAGCAATCAGCCCCAGCATTTT. This sequence encodes CASSPRGGLSNQPQHF.

The V and J genes are TRBV27 and TRBJ1-6; no clear D gene. This CDR3 contains 15 residues. Germline CDR1 MNHEY, CDR2 SMNVEV (reference sequence). Trimming pared 5 bases from V and 8 bases from J, leaving 16 bases between. This CDR3 is CASSRRTVSDSPLHF. The CDR3 bases are TGTGCCAGCAGTCGCCGCACAGTTTCGGATTCACCCCTCCACTTT.